This T cell receptor (beta chain) was profiled in a study of blood T cell repertoires in COVID-19. Study information: The origin of the acute and convalescent COVID-19 samples was the United States, Italy and Spain.

This clone occurred a few times. In the original workflow: For nucleated cells, counts were estimated from reference gene primer amplification. TCRdb's copy holds only in-frame clones and misses some; the assay was immunoSEQ multiplex PCR. V and J calls and clone size are given by that table; D and trimming were obtained from the DNA. The sample has some 150,000 clones, around 90% seen once. The V end lost 7 bases, the J end lost 5 bases, and 14 bases lay between the germline ends. In germline, CDR1 is SEHNR, CDR2 FQNEAQ (reference sequence). The CDR3 loop spans 13 amino acids. The specimen sequenced was peripheral blood. The chain combines TRBV7-9 with TRBJ2-5; a weak D match, TRBD1 (5 bases). The sequence was obtained from a woman aged 55 to 70 who had recovered from COVID-19. This chain's CDR3 is CASTLGLSETQYF. For the CDR3, the DNA is TGTGCCAGCACCCTGGGGCTCTCGGAGACCCAGTACTTC.